The entry that follows covers one T cell receptor (beta chain) sequence. Its antigen is undetermined. The study ran its PCR with 60 Vbeta and 13 Jbeta primers. Repertoires were generated with immunoSEQ multiplex PCR, while TCRdb's copy carries only in-frame clones and drops some. The sample lists roughly 150,000 clones, 70% to 90% occurring once. The data belong to a study of cytomegalovirus exposure and HLA in healthy donors. Study conclusions and caveats: The study had only CMV serostatus as immune exposure information. Being productive about 90% or about 30% of the time was typical of most TCR beta V segments in an earlier analysis. Fewer N-insertions (relative to the approximately 700-donor mean) were reportedly seen in an Asian-associated ancestry cluster in a later analysis. Researchers counted roughly 150 TCR beta chains as cytomegalovirus-associated.

The ends were cut back, 4 bases at V and 8 bases at J, with 14 bases in the middle. The V gene's germline CDR1 is SQVTM and CDR2 ANQGSEA. The CDR3 sequence is 12 residues long. This chain links TRBV29-1 with TRBJ1-1; D possibly corresponds to TRBD1 (6 bases). Sample: PBMCs. The sequence was obtained from a woman aged 18-29 years in good health and CMV-seronegative. CDR3 residues: CSVGGGPEEAFF. The CDR3 DNA reads as TGCAGCGTTGGCGGGGGGCCGGAGGAAGCTTTCTTT.